Shown below are 14 T cell receptor beta chains from a single sample sequenced in a study of blood T cell repertoires in COVID-19 (dated by TCRdb to 2020 to 2022). Library construction relied on the immunoSEQ multiplex PCR assay. TCRdb obtained this table from immuneACCESS and retained in-frame rearrangements with V and J assigned. These tables miss some clones; where compared with another copy, unresolved V genes account for less than half of the shortfall, and the remainder is unexplained. A total of roughly 340,000 clones appear in this sample, roughly nine tenths of them only once. Around 3% of the sample goes to the ten largest clones. The specimen sequenced was peripheral blood. The receptors stem from a woman under 40 with COVID-19, enrolled during active disease.

The chain employs TRBV7-8 and TRBJ2-3; 7 nucleotides agree with TRBD1. After removal of 5 bases from V and 2 bases from J, the junction contained 4 bases not matched to a gene. The CDR3 length is 14 residues. The germline CDR1 and CDR2 sequences are SGHVS and FQNEAQ. CDR3 loop: CASSPGTDTDTQYF. CDR3 sequence (DNA): TGTGCCAGCAGCCCCGGGACAGACACAGATACGCAGTATTTT.

The rearrangement joins TRBV4-2 to TRBJ1-2; 7 nucleotides agree with TRBD1. Germline values: CDR1 LGHNA, CDR2 YNFKEQ. With 4 bases clipped from V and 1 base from J, the junction kept 18 bases outside the gene matches. The CDR3 is made up of 19 amino acids. The DNA of the CDR3 is TGTGCCAGCAGCCCTCGTCCACGAGGGGGCGCTTCCGGTAACTATGGCTACACCTTC. Residues: CASSPRPRGGASGNYGYTF.

The CDR3 region is CASSHTENTEAFF. CDR3 nucleotide sequence: TGTGCCAGCAGCCATACAGAGAACACTGAAGCTTTCTTT. This rearrangement joins TRBV6-5 to TRBJ1-1; D call uncertain. Germline V gives CDR1 MNHEY, CDR2 SVGAGI. This CDR3 has 13 amino acids. V gave up 6 bases and J gave up 1 base, with 9 bases separating them.

The V call is TRBV29-1, the J call TRBJ1-2, with 8 bases that match TRBD1. CDR3 length: 12 amino acids. Germline lookup yields CDR1 SQVTM and CDR2 ANQGSEA. Trimming cost V 7 bases and J 6 bases; bases outside gene matches: 7. In nucleotides, the CDR3 is TGCAGCGCCCGGACAGGGATCGATGGCTACACCTTC. This sequence encodes CSARTGIDGYTF.

The gene calls are TRBV5-1 and TRBJ2-5; D is ambiguous. Between the trimmed V and J ends, which lost 0 bases and 2 bases, there was a span of 5 bases. Germline V gene data show CDR1 as SGHRS and CDR2 as YFSETQ. The CDR3 contains 13 residues. The DNA of the CDR3 is TGCGCCAGCAGCTTGGACTCTCAAGAGACCCAGTACTTC. It specifies CASSLDSQETQYF. Based on the CDR3 plus reference TRBV5-1 and TRBJ2-5, the full variable domain is KAGVTQTPRYLIKTRGQQVTLSCSPISGHRSVSWYQQTPGQGLQFLFEYFSETQRNKGNFPGRFSGRQFSNSRSEMNVSTLELGDSALYLCASSLDSQETQYFGPGTRLLVL.

The chain couples TRBV27 to TRBJ2-2; a weak D match, TRBD2 (5 bases). Germline values: CDR1 MNHEY, CDR2 SMNVEV (reference sequence). The CDR3 extends over 14 amino acids. The V and J ends lost 6 bases and 4 bases respectively, with 12 bases between them. CDR3 nucleotide sequence: TGTGCCAGCAGGACCCGGGGAGTCACCGGGGAGCTGTTTTTT. This translates into CASRTRGVTGELFF.

The V gene is TRBV7-8, the J gene TRBJ1-1, with a tentative D call TRBD1 (6 bases). Germline-derived CDR1 and CDR2 are SGHVS and FQNEAQ. There are 18 residues in the CDR3. The V end was cut by 1 base, the J end by 0 bases, with 18 bases between. The CDR3 coding sequence is TGTGCCAGCAGCTTAGAAATTGCGGGGGCGGCGATGAACACTGAAGCTTTCTTT. This encodes CASSLEIAGAAMNTEAFF.

V usage is TRBV5-6 and J usage is TRBJ2-1, with 9 bases lining up with TRBD2. The V and J ends lost 4 bases and 2 bases, in that order; junction bases with no gene match: 7. The CDR3 sequence is 16 residues long. Looked up from germline, CDR1 is SGHDT and CDR2 is YYEEEE. The CDR3 is CASSAPTSGTYNEQFF. CDR3 nucleotides: TGTGCCAGCAGCGCCCCGACTAGCGGAACCTACAATGAGCAGTTCTTC.

V is TRBV10-1 and J is TRBJ2-7; TRBD1 might be the D (5 bases). Germline V lookup: CDR1 WNHNN, CDR2 SYGVQD (reference sequence). This CDR3 region has 15 residues. V lost 2 bases to trimming and J lost 2 bases, with 13 bases between them. The CDR3 DNA follows: TGCGCCAGCAGTGAGGAAGGGGAACGGCCCTACGAGCAGTACGTC. This translates into CASSEEGERPYEQYV.

This chain links TRBV3-1 (or the pseudogene TRBV3-2) with TRBJ2-5, with a possible D match to TRBD2 (5 bases). Deletions cut 10 bases from V and 5 bases from J, with 17 bases between. CDR1 and CDR2 from the germline V gene are LGHDT and YNNKEL (reference sequence). CDR3 length: 13 amino acids. Here the CDR3 reads CATPIGEAETQYF. The CDR3 DNA reads TGTGCCACCCCGATCGGGGAAGCGGAGACCCAGTACTTC.

The rearrangement links TRBV19 to TRBJ1-1; the D gene is possibly TRBD1 (6 bases). The germline V and J ends were trimmed by 7 bases and 2 bases, with 14 bases remaining between them. Germline loops: CDR1 LNHDA, CDR2 SQIVND (reference sequence). The CDR3 length is 14 residues. CDR3 nucleotide sequence: TGTGCCAGTACGGAAAGACAGGCCAACACTGAAGCTTTCTTT. Its translation: CASTERQANTEAFF.

This rearrangement joins TRBV14 to TRBJ2-7, with D perhaps TRBD1 (5 bases). CDR3 size: 19 residues. Deletions cut 1 base from V and 6 bases from J, with 28 bases between. CDR1 and CDR2 (germline): SGHDN, FVKESK. CDR3 in amino acids: CASSQVLSGGAVRISEQYV. The CDR3, as DNA: TGTGCCAGCAGCCAAGTATTGTCCGGTGGGGCTGTTCGTATTTCCGAGCAGTACGTC.

This rearrangement joins TRBV7-9 to TRBJ1-2; 10 nucleotides line up with TRBD1. V lost 4 bases, J lost 1 base, and 0 bases stayed unmatched. CDR3 length equals 14 residues. Germline loops: CDR1 SEHNR, CDR2 FQNEAQ (reference sequence). The CDR3 DNA reads TGTGCCAGCAGCTGGACAGGGGGTAACTATGGCTACACCTTC. This encodes CASSWTGGNYGYTF.

CDR3 in DNA: TGTGCCAGTAGTATGACAGGGAGGAGCGATCAGCCCCAGCATTTT. Its protein product is CASSMTGRSDQPQHF. The chain is built from TRBV19 and TRBJ1-5; 7 bases fit TRBD1. CDR1 is LNHDA, CDR2 SQIVND, per germline (reference sequence). There are 15 residues in the CDR3. The V and J ends lost 3 bases and 5 bases, in that order; junction bases with no gene match: 7.